Sequencing of this T cell receptor beta chain was carried out in a study of CD8 T cells in ankylosing spondylitis. Study outcomes and limitations: Disease-linked clones were CD8+ and relatively rare in peripheral blood. Disease-associated clones were reportedly significantly overrepresented in matched ankylosing spondylitis synovial fluid. One TCR beta motif, made up of about 8 highly homologous variants, appeared characteristic of ankylosing spondylitis blood.

TCRdb itself ran the 5' RACE reads through MiXCR, one entry per CDR3 protein. The sample lists about 220,000 distinct CDR3 sequences, under 12% occurring once. This clonotype has a count of ten or more. What it binds is not known. V was clipped by 6 bases and J by 7 bases; unmatched bases: 5. The V gene's germline CDR1 is SGHRS and CDR2 YFSETQ. The length of the CDR3 is 15 residues. Sequencing was carried out using blood, either unsorted or a sorted T cell fraction (not recorded which). This TCR was sampled from a male donor with ankylosing spondylitis or in good health (not recorded which). The chain links TRBV5-1 to TRBJ2-1; TRBD2 matches 15 bases. The CDR3 bases are TGCGCCAGCACCACCGGGACTAGCGGGGGGAATGAGCAGTTCTTC. It codes for CASTTGTSGGNEQFF.